This is a list of T cell receptor beta chains from one sample in a study of T cell responses to AZD1222 COVID-19 vaccine. Repertoires were generated with immunoSEQ multiplex PCR, while TCRdb's copy carries only in-frame clones and drops some. This table has 80,000 to 95,000 clones, roughly 90% appearing once. The material was peripheral blood, obtained 28 days after the second AZD1222 dose. The origin of the receptors is an adult who received the AZD1222 COVID-19 vaccine. Each CDR3 is given with its conserved first and last residue. The order of the fields is J gene, V gene, clone size, D gene, CDR3 DNA, CDR3 protein. The D gene is left open where the match is weak. The size field is filled for only some rows; it gives once, few, many or a size class.

j_call: TRBJ1-6
v_call: TRBV30
clone_size: NA
d_call: NA
cdr3_nt: TGTGCCTGGAGTGTACTCTCGGGAAGGGCCCTCCACTTT
cdr3_aa: CAWSVLSGRALHF

j_call: TRBJ2-2
v_call: TRBV7-3
clone_size: few
d_call: NA
cdr3_nt: TGTGCCAGCAGCCTCACACACGCTGGATCCGGGGAGCTGTTTTTT
cdr3_aa: CASSLTHAGSGELFF

j_call: TRBJ1-2
v_call: TRBV6-1
clone_size: NA
d_call: TRBD1
cdr3_nt: TGTGCCAGCAGTGAAGCTCGGACAGGGGTCGATGGCTACACCTTC
cdr3_aa: CASSEARTGVDGYTF

j_call: TRBJ2-1
v_call: TRBV7-9
clone_size: NA
d_call: NA
cdr3_nt: TGTGCCAGCAGCTTATCCGGGAGTAACAATGAGCAGTTCTTC
cdr3_aa: CASSLSGSNNEQFF

j_call: TRBJ1-4
v_call: TRBV19
clone_size: NA
d_call: NA
cdr3_nt: TGTGCCAGTAGTTTTGGGACACCTAAGACTAATGAAAAACTGTTTTTT
cdr3_aa: CASSFGTPKTNEKLFF

j_call: TRBJ2-1
v_call: TRBV19
clone_size: NA
d_call: TRBD2
cdr3_nt: TGTGCCAGTACTCTGACTAGCAGCACCTACAATGAGCAGTTCTTC
cdr3_aa: CASTLTSSTYNEQFF

j_call: TRBJ1-2
v_call: TRBV11-2
clone_size: NA
d_call: NA
cdr3_nt: TGTGCCAGCAGCTTAGACAGGAGATATGGCTACACCTTC
cdr3_aa: CASSLDRRYGYTF

j_call: TRBJ2-1
v_call: TRBV6-4
clone_size: once
d_call: TRBD2
cdr3_nt: TGTGCCAGCAGTGACTCGGGCGGGAGTAGGAATGAGCAGTTCTTC
cdr3_aa: CASSDSGGSRNEQFF

j_call: TRBJ1-6
v_call: TRBV2
clone_size: NA
d_call: TRBD1
cdr3_nt: TGTGCCAGCAGTGAGACAGGGGGCTTGAATTCACCCCTCCACTTT
cdr3_aa: CASSETGGLNSPLHF

j_call: TRBJ2-2
v_call: TRBV7-9
clone_size: NA
d_call: NA
cdr3_nt: TGTGCCAGCAGCTTCCGGACTGTCGCGAACACCGGGGAGCTGTTTTTT
cdr3_aa: CASSFRTVANTGELFF

j_call: TRBJ2-2
v_call: TRBV25-1
clone_size: NA
d_call: NA
cdr3_nt: TGTGCCAGCAGTGTTCTCGGGGAGGCCGGGGAGCTGTTTTTT
cdr3_aa: CASSVLGEAGELFF

j_call: TRBJ2-5
v_call: TRBV2
clone_size: NA
d_call: TRBD2
cdr3_nt: TGTGCCACAAAAGAGATGCCGGGACTAGTGGGCGGAGAGACCCAGTACTTC
cdr3_aa: CATKEMPGLVGGETQYF

j_call: TRBJ2-1
v_call: TRBV30
clone_size: few
d_call: TRBD2
cdr3_nt: TGTGCCTGGAGTTTCGGACTAGCGGGAAGGGATGAGCAGTTCTTC
cdr3_aa: CAWSFGLAGRDEQFF

j_call: TRBJ2-1
v_call: TRBV13
clone_size: NA
d_call: TRBD2
cdr3_nt: TGTGCCAGCAGCCCCGGACTAGCGGAATACAATGAGCAGTTCTTC
cdr3_aa: CASSPGLAEYNEQFF

j_call: TRBJ2-2
v_call: TRBV19
clone_size: NA
d_call: NA
cdr3_nt: TGTGCCAGTAGTACCCAGGCAGGCGGGAACGGGGAGCTGTTTTTT
cdr3_aa: CASSTQAGGNGELFF

j_call: TRBJ2-3
v_call: TRBV5-1
clone_size: NA
d_call: NA
cdr3_nt: TGCGCCAGCAGCTTGGCCAAAGGGACTACAGATACGCAGTATTTT
cdr3_aa: CASSLAKGTTDTQYF

j_call: TRBJ1-3
v_call: TRBV3-1/TRBV3-2
clone_size: NA
d_call: NA
cdr3_nt: TGTGCCAGCAGCCACCAGGGTAGGGAAAACACCATATATTTT
cdr3_aa: CASSHQGRENTIYF

j_call: TRBJ2-1
v_call: TRBV12-3/TRBV12-4
clone_size: NA
d_call: NA
cdr3_nt: TGTGCCAGCAGCCAACTACTTAACAATGAGCAGTTCTTC
cdr3_aa: CASSQLLNNEQFF

j_call: TRBJ2-3
v_call: TRBV9
clone_size: NA
d_call: TRBD1
cdr3_nt: TGTGCCAGCAGCCCCCGACAGGGATCAGATACGCAGTATTTT
cdr3_aa: CASSPRQGSDTQYF

j_call: TRBJ2-7
v_call: TRBV6-5
clone_size: NA
d_call: TRBD2
cdr3_nt: TGTGCCAGCAGTTCGCCGGGGACTAGCGGCTACGAGCAGTACTTC
cdr3_aa: CASSSPGTSGYEQYF

j_call: TRBJ1-1
v_call: TRBV19
clone_size: NA
d_call: TRBD1
cdr3_nt: TGTGCCAGTAGTATACGGACAGGGGGCGAGAACACTGAAGCTTTCTTT
cdr3_aa: CASSIRTGGENTEAFF

j_call: TRBJ2-1
v_call: TRBV2
clone_size: once
d_call: TRBD1
cdr3_nt: TGTGCCAGCAGCTCTTCCGGGACAGGGAAGCGGGATGAGCAGTTCTTC
cdr3_aa: CASSSSGTGKRDEQFF

j_call: TRBJ1-1
v_call: TRBV5-1
clone_size: NA
d_call: NA
cdr3_nt: TGCGCCAGCAGCCGTTTAGTCAACACTGAAGCTTTCTTT
cdr3_aa: CASSRLVNTEAFF

j_call: TRBJ2-2
v_call: TRBV7-9
clone_size: NA
d_call: TRBD2
cdr3_nt: TGTGCCAGCAGCTCGAGCGGGAGGGTGAGGACCGGGGAGCTGTTTTTT
cdr3_aa: CASSSSGRVRTGELFF

j_call: TRBJ2-2
v_call: TRBV7-2
clone_size: NA
d_call: NA
cdr3_nt: TGTGCCAGCACCCTCGGCGGGGAGCTGTTTTTT
cdr3_aa: CASTLGGELFF

j_call: TRBJ2-3
v_call: TRBV19
clone_size: NA
d_call: NA
cdr3_nt: TGTGCCAGTAGTATCGGACTGACAGATACGCAGTATTTT
cdr3_aa: CASSIGLTDTQYF

j_call: TRBJ1-2
v_call: TRBV30
clone_size: NA
d_call: NA
cdr3_nt: TGTGCCTGGAGTGTATACAGTAACTATGGCTACACCTTC
cdr3_aa: CAWSVYSNYGYTF

j_call: TRBJ2-1
v_call: TRBV6-6
clone_size: once
d_call: NA
cdr3_nt: TGTGCCAGCCGACAGATTCACGATGAGCAGTTCTTC
cdr3_aa: CASRQIHDEQFF

j_call: TRBJ2-3
v_call: TRBV7-9
clone_size: once
d_call: TRBD2
cdr3_nt: TGTGCCAGCAGCTTACGAGCGGGAGCGGATACGCAGTATTTT
cdr3_aa: CASSLRAGADTQYF

j_call: TRBJ2-5
v_call: TRBV16
clone_size: NA
d_call: TRBD1
cdr3_nt: TGTGCCAGCAGCCGACAGGGACGGGAGACCCAGTACTTC
cdr3_aa: CASSRQGRETQYF

j_call: TRBJ2-7
v_call: TRBV27
clone_size: NA
d_call: TRBD2
cdr3_nt: TGTGCCAGCAGTTCTGAAACCAGCGGGATAGCGTACGAGCAGTACTTC
cdr3_aa: CASSSETSGIAYEQYF

j_call: TRBJ1-6
v_call: TRBV29-1
clone_size: NA
d_call: NA
cdr3_nt: TGCAGCGTTGAACCGGGGGAGGGATCACCCCTCCACTTT
cdr3_aa: CSVEPGEGSPLHF

j_call: TRBJ1-2
v_call: TRBV5-1
clone_size: NA
d_call: NA
cdr3_nt: TGCGCCAGCAGCCCGGGTGTGGCCGAAAGGATCTATGGCTACACCTTC
cdr3_aa: CASSPGVAERIYGYTF

j_call: TRBJ1-1
v_call: TRBV30
clone_size: NA
d_call: NA
cdr3_nt: TGTGCCTGGAGTGTGGCAGGACTTAACACTGAAGCTTTCTTT
cdr3_aa: CAWSVAGLNTEAFF

j_call: TRBJ1-2
v_call: TRBV3-1/TRBV3-2
clone_size: NA
d_call: NA
cdr3_nt: TGTGCCAGCAGCTCGGGCCTTACAGTAGGATATGGCTACACCTTC
cdr3_aa: CASSSGLTVGYGYTF

j_call: TRBJ1-6
v_call: TRBV18
clone_size: NA
d_call: NA
cdr3_nt: TGTGCCAGCTCACAGGGGGTAAAGGATTCACCCCTCCACTTT
cdr3_aa: CASSQGVKDSPLHF

j_call: TRBJ2-1
v_call: TRBV7-3
clone_size: NA
d_call: NA
cdr3_nt: TGTGCCAGCAGCTTAACCCCTGGGTCATACAATGAGCAGTTCTTC
cdr3_aa: CASSLTPGSYNEQFF

j_call: TRBJ2-7
v_call: TRBV7-2
clone_size: NA
d_call: NA
cdr3_nt: TGTGCCAGCAGCCAGATAGCCGGCTACGAGCAGTACTTC
cdr3_aa: CASSQIAGYEQYF

j_call: TRBJ1-5
v_call: TRBV30
clone_size: NA
d_call: TRBD1
cdr3_nt: TGTGCCTGGAGTCCGGACAGGGGTAATCAGCCCCAGCATTTT
cdr3_aa: CAWSPDRGNQPQHF

j_call: TRBJ2-5
v_call: TRBV3-1/TRBV3-2
clone_size: few
d_call: NA
cdr3_nt: TGTGCCAGCAGCCAAGATCCGACTACACAAGAGACCCAGTACTTC
cdr3_aa: CASSQDPTTQETQYF

j_call: TRBJ2-7
v_call: TRBV27
clone_size: NA
d_call: NA
cdr3_nt: TGTGCCAGCAGTATTAGGTCGACGGGAGAGGTAACCGAGCAGTACTTC
cdr3_aa: CASSIRSTGEVTEQYF

j_call: TRBJ2-2
v_call: TRBV10-3
clone_size: NA
d_call: NA
cdr3_nt: TGTGCCATCAGTGAGTCAGGGACTTTATATACCGGGGAGCTGTTTTTT
cdr3_aa: CAISESGTLYTGELFF

j_call: TRBJ1-2
v_call: TRBV12-3/TRBV12-4
clone_size: NA
d_call: NA
cdr3_nt: TGTGCCAGCAGCCGGGGGGACTGGGTCGGCTACACCTTC
cdr3_aa: CASSRGDWVGYTF

j_call: TRBJ1-4
v_call: TRBV19
clone_size: NA
d_call: NA
cdr3_nt: TGTGCCAGTAGTATACCCCCAACTAATGAAAAACTGTTTTTT
cdr3_aa: CASSIPPTNEKLFF

j_call: TRBJ2-6
v_call: TRBV6-1
clone_size: NA
d_call: TRBD1
cdr3_nt: TGTGCCAGCAGTGGGAGGGACAGGGGGCCTGCGAGCGGGGCCAACGTCCTGACTTTC
cdr3_aa: CASSGRDRGPASGANVLTF

j_call: TRBJ1-1
v_call: TRBV7-8
clone_size: once
d_call: TRBD1
cdr3_nt: TGTGCCAGCAGCTTCGGACAGGGGGCTAATTTGAACACTGAAGCTTTCTTT
cdr3_aa: CASSFGQGANLNTEAFF

j_call: TRBJ2-7
v_call: TRBV7-9
clone_size: NA
d_call: NA
cdr3_nt: TGTGCCAGCAGCCCCGCTCTAGGGGGGTTAAGCTCCTACGAGCAGTACTTC
cdr3_aa: CASSPALGGLSSYEQYF

j_call: TRBJ2-1
v_call: TRBV6-4
clone_size: NA
d_call: TRBD2
cdr3_nt: TGTGCCAGCAGTGGGACTAGCGGGAGCAATGAGCAGTTCTTC
cdr3_aa: CASSGTSGSNEQFF

j_call: TRBJ1-1
v_call: TRBV3-1/TRBV3-2
clone_size: NA
d_call: NA
cdr3_nt: TGTGCCAGCAGCCAAGGGCGTCAGAACACTGAAGCTTTCTTT
cdr3_aa: CASSQGRQNTEAFF